The clone carrying this TCR beta chain was counted only a few times. Its antigen is unidentified. This CDR3 is 15 amino acids long. V shed 7 bases and J shed 9 bases, with 25 bases lying between them. Germline V gene sequence: CDR1 SQVTM, CDR2 ANQGSEA. Averaging roughly 0.12 L, one heparinised blood draw came from each individual donor. The whole isolated RNA underwent reverse transcription, so sequencing captured expressed TCRB transcripts. Profiled with immunoSEQ multiplex PCR; TCRdb holds only in-frame clones, not every one. This table holds just over 450,000 clones, about 30% found once. This sample was taken from a study of beta chain features in type 1 diabetes. Study outcomes and limitations: PCR might favor shorter templates, but any such skew would affect patients and controls equally. Patients with Type 1 diabetes showed moderately but significantly shorter TCRB CDR3s in all four CD4+ subsets.

Sequences were obtained from naive CD4+ T cells from blood. The TCR comes from a young man in good health. The V call is TRBV29-1, the J call TRBJ2-1; D may correspond to TRBD1 or TRBD2 (6 bases each). The CDR3 loop is CSAPLGGAPGSEQFF. In DNA form, the CDR3 reads TGCAGCGCCCCCTTGGGGGGCGCCCCGGGGAGTGAGCAGTTCTTC.